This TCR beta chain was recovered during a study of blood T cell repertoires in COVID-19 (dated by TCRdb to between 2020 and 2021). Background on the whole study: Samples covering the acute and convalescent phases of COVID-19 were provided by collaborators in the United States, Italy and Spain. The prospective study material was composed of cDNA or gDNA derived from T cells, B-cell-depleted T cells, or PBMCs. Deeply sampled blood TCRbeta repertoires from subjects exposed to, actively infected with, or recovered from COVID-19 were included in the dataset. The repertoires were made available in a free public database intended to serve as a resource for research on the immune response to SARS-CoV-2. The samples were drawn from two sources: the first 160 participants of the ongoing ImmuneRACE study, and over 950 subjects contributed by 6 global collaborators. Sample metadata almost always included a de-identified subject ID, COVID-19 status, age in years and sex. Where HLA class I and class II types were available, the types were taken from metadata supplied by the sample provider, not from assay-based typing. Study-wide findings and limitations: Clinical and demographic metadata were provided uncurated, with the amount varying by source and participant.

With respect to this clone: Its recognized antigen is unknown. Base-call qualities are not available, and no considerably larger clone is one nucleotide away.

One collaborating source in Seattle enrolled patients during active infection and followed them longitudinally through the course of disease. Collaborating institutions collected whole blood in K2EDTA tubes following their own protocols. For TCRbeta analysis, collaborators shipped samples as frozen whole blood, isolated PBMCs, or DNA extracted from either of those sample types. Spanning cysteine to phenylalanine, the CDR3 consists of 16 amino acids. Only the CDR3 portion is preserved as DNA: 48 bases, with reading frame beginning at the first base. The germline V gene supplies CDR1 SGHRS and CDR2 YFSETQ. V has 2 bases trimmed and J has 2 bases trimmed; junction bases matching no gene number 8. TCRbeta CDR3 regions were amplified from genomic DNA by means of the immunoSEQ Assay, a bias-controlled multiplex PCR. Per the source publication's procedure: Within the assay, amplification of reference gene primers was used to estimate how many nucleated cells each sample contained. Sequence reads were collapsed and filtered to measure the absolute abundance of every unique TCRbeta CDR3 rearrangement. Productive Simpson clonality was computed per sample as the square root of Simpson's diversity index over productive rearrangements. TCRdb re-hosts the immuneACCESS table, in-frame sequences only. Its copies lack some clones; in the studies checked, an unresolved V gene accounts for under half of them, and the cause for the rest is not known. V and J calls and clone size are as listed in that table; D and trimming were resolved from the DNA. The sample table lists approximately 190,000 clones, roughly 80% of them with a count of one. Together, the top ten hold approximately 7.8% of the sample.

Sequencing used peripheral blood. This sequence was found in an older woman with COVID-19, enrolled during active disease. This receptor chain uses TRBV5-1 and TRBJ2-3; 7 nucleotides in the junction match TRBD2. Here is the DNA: TGCGCCAGCAGCTTCGATAGGGGACTAATCACAGATACGCAGTATTTT. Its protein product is CASSFDRGLITDTQYF.